In its sample, the clone carrying this T cell receptor (beta chain) was seen many times. The sample is drawn from a study of breast tumors, draining lymph nodes, adjacent tissues. In TCRdb, the multiplex PCR reads were re-called with MiXCR into one record per CDR3 protein. Of approximately 280,000 distinct CDR3 sequences listed, 30% are singletons. The lymph nodes were axillary draining lymph nodes from breast cancer patients. Trimming shortened V by 0 bases and J by 3 bases, and 0 bases separated the two germline ends. CDR1 WNHNN and CDR2 SYGVQD come from the germline V gene (reference sequence). This CDR3 comprises 13 residues.

Material: axillary lymph node tissue. This receptor was obtained from a female donor with breast cancer. Some clones in this sample may be carry-over from other donors' samples. The chain combines TRBV10-1 with TRBJ2-6; no reliable D call. CDR3 DNA sequence: TGCGCCAGCAGTGAGTCTGGGGCCAACGTCCTGACTTTC. Its translation: CASSESGANVLTF.